These T cell receptor beta chains were read from a single sample in a study of T cells in localized non-small cell lung cancer. Sequencing was performed with immunoSEQ multiplex PCR; in TCRdb, only in-frame clones are kept and a portion is missing. The sample contains some 66,000 clones, just under 85% of which appear only once. The material sequenced was peripheral blood, taken before any cancer treatment. These receptors were taken from a female donor over 55 with stage I lung adenocarcinoma. Each CDR3 is given with its conserved first and last residue. Each record gives: D gene, J gene, V gene, clone size, CDR3 DNA, CDR3 protein. A D gene is named only where the DNA matches it firmly. Not every row has a clone size; where given, it reads once, few, many or a size class.

>TRBD1|TRBJ1-6|TRBV2|few
TGTGCCAGCAGGGGACAGGGAGTCGGTTCACCCCTCCACTTT
CASRGQGVGSPLHF
>TRBD2|TRBJ2-7|TRBV27|few
TGTGCCAGCAGCCTTCATTTTACTAGCGGCCTGAGAGAGCAGTACTTC
CASSLHFTSGLREQYF
>-|TRBJ2-1|TRBV9|-
TGTGCCAGCAGCGCTGGGGCGGGGACCTACAATGAGCAGTTCTTC
CASSAGAGTYNEQFF
>-|TRBJ2-2|TRBV5-5|-
TGTGCCAGCAGCTCACAGGGAGGCGCCGGGGAGCTGTTTTTT
CASSSQGGAGELFF
>-|TRBJ2-2|TRBV7-3|-
TGTGCCAGCAGCTTGGCTCCGGGACCTAACACCGGGGAGCTGTTTTTT
CASSLAPGPNTGELFF
>-|TRBJ1-4|TRBV2|-
TGTGCCAGCAACTTACAGCCAACTAATGAAAAACTGTTTTTT
CASNLQPTNEKLFF
>-|TRBJ2-5|TRBV14|-
TGTGCCAGCAGCCCTAACGCGGTTTTACAAGAGACCCAGTACTTC
CASSPNAVLQETQYF
>-|TRBJ1-3|TRBV30|-
TGTGCCTGGAATACAGGGAAAGCTGGAAACACCATATATTTT
CAWNTGKAGNTIYF
>TRBD1|TRBJ1-2|TRBV4-1|-
TGCGCCAGCAGCCACCACAGGGGGCAGGACTATGGCTACACCTTC
CASSHHRGQDYGYTF
>TRBD1|TRBJ1-6|TRBV2|few
TGTGCCAGCAGTGTGGGGGACAGTGATTCACCCCTCCACTTT
CASSVGDSDSPLHF
>TRBD2|TRBJ2-7|TRBV15|-
TGTGCCACCAGCAGAGATCCGGCTAGCGGGAGCGAGCAGTACTTC
CATSRDPASGSEQYF
>TRBD1|TRBJ2-7|TRBV6-6|-
TGTGCCAGCAGTTACTCTAAAGGGGGCCCCTACGAGCAGTACTTC
CASSYSKGGPYEQYF
>-|TRBJ1-1|TRBV6-5|-
TGTGCCAGCAGTCGGGGCACTGAAGCTTTCTTT
CASSRGTEAFF
>TRBD1|TRBJ1-1|TRBV6-6|-
TGTGCCAGCAGTTTCAGAACAGGGGTCAACACTGAAGCTTTCTTT
CASSFRTGVNTEAFF
>-|TRBJ2-3|TRBV7-3|-
TGTGCCAGCAGCTATTCCGGGACTTCCGTCGATACGCAGTATTTT
CASSYSGTSVDTQYF
>TRBD1|TRBJ2-5|TRBV2|-
TGTGCCAGCAGTCGGACAGGGGGCTCCCAAGAGACCCAGTACTTC
CASSRTGGSQETQYF
>-|TRBJ1-6|TRBV6-6|-
TGTGCCAGCCGAACCGATGCCCGTAATTCACCCCTCCACTTT
CASRTDARNSPLHF
>TRBD2|TRBJ2-1|TRBV7-9|-
TGTGCCAGCAGCACGCTAGCGGGGGTCGAGCAGTTCTTC
CASSTLAGVEQFF
>-|TRBJ2-2|TRBV6-1|-
TGTGCCAGCATTAAGGGGGACCTCAACACCGGGGAGCTGTTTTTT
CASIKGDLNTGELFF
>TRBD2|TRBJ2-1|TRBV5-4|-
TGTGCCAGCAGCTCCCCGGGACTAGGCTCCTACAATGAGCAGTTCTTC
CASSSPGLGSYNEQFF
>-|TRBJ2-5|TRBV6-1|once
TGTGCCAGCTCACTTGAACATGGCCAGGCCCAGTACTTC
CASSLEHGQAQYF
>TRBD2|TRBJ2-3|TRBV6-1|-
TGTGCCAGCACTGAGCGGGGGCCGAGCACAGATACGCAGTATTTT
CASTERGPSTDTQYF
>-|TRBJ1-2|TRBV7-9|-
TGTGCCAGCAGCTTAGGTAGTCGTGGCTACACCTTC
CASSLGSRGYTF
>-|TRBJ1-2|TRBV13|medium-sized
TGTGCCAGCAGCTTACGGGGGGGCAACTATGGCTACACCTTC
CASSLRGGNYGYTF
>-|TRBJ1-4|TRBV18|-
TGTGCCAGCTCCGGGACTCAAGGGGAAAAACTGTTTTTT
CASSGTQGEKLFF
>-|TRBJ2-1|TRBV29-1|-
TGCAGCGTTGAATCGGACTCTAACAGGGATGAGCAGTTCTTC
CSVESDSNRDEQFF
>TRBD1|TRBJ1-5|TRBV6-1|-
TGTGCCAGCATTACGACAGGGTCGAGCAATCAGCCCCAGCATTTT
CASITTGSSNQPQHF